These T cell receptor beta chains were read from a single sample in a study of blood T cell repertoires in COVID-19. Method: immunoSEQ multiplex PCR; TCRdb's copy keeps in-frame clones and lacks some. The profile covers 200,000 to 250,000 clones, with 80% appearing a single time and around 5.1% taken by the ten largest. Sequencing input: peripheral blood. The receptors derive from a human donor in a cohort sampled during active COVID-19. Both conserved end residues are part of each CDR3. The order of the fields is J gene, V gene, clone size, D gene, CDR3 length, CDR3 DNA, CDR3 protein. A D gene is named only where the DNA matches it firmly. Rows may omit the clone size; those that give it use once, few, many or a size class.

j_call: TRBJ2-7; v_call: TRBV3-1/TRBV3-2; clone_size: NA; d_call: NA; cdr3_length: 16; cdr3_nt: TGTGCCAGCAGCCAAGTCCAGGGTGCCCCAACCTACGAGCAGTACTTC; cdr3_aa: CASSQVQGAPTYEQYF
j_call: TRBJ2-7; v_call: TRBV20-1; clone_size: NA; d_call: TRBD1; cdr3_length: 14; cdr3_nt: TGCAGTGCTAGTTTGACAGGGAGCTCCTACGAGCAGTACTTC; cdr3_aa: CSASLTGSSYEQYF
j_call: TRBJ1-2; v_call: TRBV6-2/TRBV6-3; clone_size: NA; d_call: NA; cdr3_length: 16; cdr3_nt: TGTGCCAGCAGTTATTTCATTCAGCGGGAGAACTATGGCTACACCTTC; cdr3_aa: CASSYFIQRENYGYTF
j_call: TRBJ1-5; v_call: TRBV12-5; clone_size: NA; d_call: NA; cdr3_length: 12; cdr3_nt: TGTGCTAGTTCCGCGGACAATCAGCCCCAGCATTTT; cdr3_aa: CASSADNQPQHF
j_call: TRBJ2-7; v_call: TRBV29-1; clone_size: NA; d_call: NA; cdr3_length: 11; cdr3_nt: TGCAGCGTGGTACAGGGCTACGAGCAGTACTTC; cdr3_aa: CSVVQGYEQYF
j_call: TRBJ1-2; v_call: TRBV6-2/TRBV6-3; clone_size: NA; d_call: TRBD1; cdr3_length: 12; cdr3_nt: TGTGCCAGCAGTCGGACAGGGGGAGGCTACACCTTC; cdr3_aa: CASSRTGGGYTF
j_call: TRBJ2-3; v_call: TRBV11-2; clone_size: NA; d_call: TRBD2; cdr3_length: 17; cdr3_nt: TGTGCCAGCAGCTTTAGACTAGCGGGAGGACGCACAGATACGCAGTATTTT; cdr3_aa: CASSFRLAGGRTDTQYF
j_call: TRBJ1-6; v_call: TRBV7-2; clone_size: NA; d_call: NA; cdr3_length: 14; cdr3_nt: TGTGCCAGCAGCTTAGCGGTCGGGGGGTCACCCCTCCACTTT; cdr3_aa: CASSLAVGGSPLHF
j_call: TRBJ1-5; v_call: TRBV19; clone_size: NA; d_call: NA; cdr3_length: 15; cdr3_nt: TGTGCCAGTAGTATCTCAGCGCTTAGCAATCAGCCCCAGCATTTT; cdr3_aa: CASSISALSNQPQHF
j_call: TRBJ2-5; v_call: TRBV11-3; clone_size: NA; d_call: TRBD2; cdr3_length: 15; cdr3_nt: TGTGCCAGCAGCTTAGGCGGGACTAGAACAGAGACCCAGTACTTC; cdr3_aa: CASSLGGTRTETQYF
j_call: TRBJ2-7; v_call: TRBV29-1; clone_size: NA; d_call: NA; cdr3_length: 12; cdr3_nt: TGCAGCGTCCGGGACACCTTCTACGAGCAGTACTTC; cdr3_aa: CSVRDTFYEQYF
j_call: TRBJ2-7; v_call: TRBV7-2; clone_size: NA; d_call: NA; cdr3_length: 15; cdr3_nt: TGTGCCAGCAGCCGCGGAAGGCCCCTAACCTACGAGCAGTACTTC; cdr3_aa: CASSRGRPLTYEQYF
j_call: TRBJ2-1; v_call: TRBV9; clone_size: NA; d_call: TRBD1; cdr3_length: 14; cdr3_nt: TGTGCCAGCAGCGTATCCGGACAGGGCAATGAGCAGTTCTTC; cdr3_aa: CASSVSGQGNEQFF
j_call: TRBJ1-2; v_call: TRBV6-5; clone_size: NA; d_call: TRBD1; cdr3_length: 14; cdr3_nt: TGTGCCAGCAGGACAGGGAACGGCCCCTGGGGCTACACCTTC; cdr3_aa: CASRTGNGPWGYTF
j_call: TRBJ2-7; v_call: TRBV9; clone_size: NA; d_call: TRBD2; cdr3_length: 14; cdr3_nt: TGTGCCAGCAGCGTAGGAGCGGGAGGGCCCGGGCAGTACTTC; cdr3_aa: CASSVGAGGPGQYF
j_call: TRBJ2-7; v_call: TRBV29-1; clone_size: NA; d_call: TRBD2; cdr3_length: 15; cdr3_nt: TGCAGCGTTCTTCAAGCTAGCGGGAGAACTGGGGAGCAGTACTTC; cdr3_aa: CSVLQASGRTGEQYF
j_call: TRBJ2-7; v_call: TRBV5-1; clone_size: NA; d_call: NA; cdr3_length: 15; cdr3_nt: TGCGCCAGCAGCTTAAGAGCAGGGGCTGAGGACGAGCAGTACTTC; cdr3_aa: CASSLRAGAEDEQYF
j_call: TRBJ2-1; v_call: TRBV7-9; clone_size: few; d_call: TRBD2; cdr3_length: 18; cdr3_nt: TGTGCCAGCAGCTTAGCCTTAGTACGGGAGGCTATCGACAATGAGCAGTTCTTC; cdr3_aa: CASSLALVREAIDNEQFF
j_call: TRBJ1-2; v_call: TRBV28; clone_size: NA; d_call: TRBD1; cdr3_length: 14; cdr3_nt: TGTGCCAGCACCGGCGGGGACAGTAACTATGGCTACACCTTC; cdr3_aa: CASTGGDSNYGYTF
j_call: TRBJ2-3; v_call: TRBV4-1; clone_size: NA; d_call: NA; cdr3_length: 18; cdr3_nt: TGCGCCAGCAGCCGAGAGGCCCTCCGGAAGCGGAGCACAGATACGCAGTATTTT; cdr3_aa: CASSREALRKRSTDTQYF
j_call: TRBJ1-5; v_call: TRBV9; clone_size: few; d_call: TRBD1; cdr3_length: 15; cdr3_nt: TGTGCCAGCAGCGTAGGACAGGGGGAGAATCAGCCCCAGCATTTT; cdr3_aa: CASSVGQGENQPQHF
j_call: TRBJ2-7; v_call: TRBV6-6; clone_size: NA; d_call: TRBD2; cdr3_length: 16; cdr3_nt: TGTGCCAGCAGTTACTCGGGCGGGAGGGCCTCCTACGAGCAGTACTTC; cdr3_aa: CASSYSGGRASYEQYF
j_call: TRBJ1-1; v_call: TRBV2; clone_size: once; d_call: NA; cdr3_length: 16; cdr3_nt: TGTGCCAGCAGTGAGTGGACAGCAGGCATGAACACTGAAGCTTTCTTT; cdr3_aa: CASSEWTAGMNTEAFF
j_call: TRBJ2-7; v_call: TRBV7-2; clone_size: NA; d_call: TRBD2; cdr3_length: 15; cdr3_nt: TGTGCCAGCAGCTTGGAGCATCTAGCGGGCTACGAGCAGTACTTC; cdr3_aa: CASSLEHLAGYEQYF
j_call: TRBJ2-7; v_call: TRBV3-1/TRBV3-2; clone_size: once; d_call: TRBD2; cdr3_length: 14; cdr3_nt: TGTGCCAGCAGCCAAAGCGGGGGGACCTACGAGCAGTACTTC; cdr3_aa: CASSQSGGTYEQYF
j_call: TRBJ2-2; v_call: TRBV2; clone_size: NA; d_call: TRBD2; cdr3_length: 15; cdr3_nt: TGTGCCAGCAGTGCGGCGGGAGGTGCGGGCGGGGAGCTGTTTTTT; cdr3_aa: CASSAAGGAGGELFF
j_call: TRBJ2-7; v_call: TRBV10-3; clone_size: NA; d_call: NA; cdr3_length: 12; cdr3_nt: TGTGCCATCTCCACCCCCGGTTACGAGCAGTACTTC; cdr3_aa: CAISTPGYEQYF
j_call: TRBJ1-6; v_call: TRBV5-8; clone_size: once; d_call: TRBD1; cdr3_length: 15; cdr3_nt: TGTGCCAGCAGCGTGGACAGGGGATACGGTTCACCCCTCCACTTT; cdr3_aa: CASSVDRGYGSPLHF
j_call: TRBJ1-5; v_call: TRBV28; clone_size: NA; d_call: TRBD1; cdr3_length: 16; cdr3_nt: TGTGCCAGCAGCCTCTGGACAGGGATAAGCAATCAGCCCCAGCATTTT; cdr3_aa: CASSLWTGISNQPQHF
j_call: TRBJ1-2; v_call: TRBV5-1; clone_size: NA; d_call: NA; cdr3_length: 14; cdr3_nt: TGCGCCAGCAGCTTCGGACAGACAATGCGGGGCTACACCTTC; cdr3_aa: CASSFGQTMRGYTF
j_call: TRBJ2-1; v_call: TRBV9; clone_size: NA; d_call: NA; cdr3_length: 14; cdr3_nt: TGTGCCAGCAGCGTTATCGGGAGTTCCAATGAGCAGTTCTTC; cdr3_aa: CASSVIGSSNEQFF
j_call: TRBJ1-6; v_call: TRBV19; clone_size: NA; d_call: NA; cdr3_length: 13; cdr3_nt: TGTGCCAGTAGTATAGGACAGAATTCACCCCTCCACTTT; cdr3_aa: CASSIGQNSPLHF
j_call: TRBJ2-4; v_call: TRBV7-9; clone_size: NA; d_call: TRBD1; cdr3_length: 16; cdr3_nt: TGTGCCAGCAGCAAAAATCCGGGACAGGGGGCCAACATTCAGTACTTC; cdr3_aa: CASSKNPGQGANIQYF
j_call: TRBJ1-1; v_call: TRBV3-1/TRBV3-2; clone_size: NA; d_call: NA; cdr3_length: 15; cdr3_nt: TGTGCCAGCAGCCATTCCGGGGGTAAGAACACTGAAGCTTTCTTT; cdr3_aa: CASSHSGGKNTEAFF
j_call: TRBJ1-2; v_call: TRBV7-9; clone_size: few; d_call: TRBD1; cdr3_length: 16; cdr3_nt: TGTGCCAGCAGCTTAAATTCGGGACAGGCTAACTATGGCTACACCTTC; cdr3_aa: CASSLNSGQANYGYTF
j_call: TRBJ1-1; v_call: TRBV6-1; clone_size: NA; d_call: NA; cdr3_length: 14; cdr3_nt: TGTGCCAGCAGTGAAAGATGGACGGGGACTGAAGCTTTCTTT; cdr3_aa: CASSERWTGTEAFF
j_call: TRBJ2-7; v_call: TRBV10-3; clone_size: NA; d_call: TRBD1; cdr3_length: 14; cdr3_nt: TGTGCCATCGGGGGGACAGGGATCTCCTACGAGCAGTACTTC; cdr3_aa: CAIGGTGISYEQYF
j_call: TRBJ2-7; v_call: TRBV11-2; clone_size: NA; d_call: NA; cdr3_length: 14; cdr3_nt: TGTGCCAGCAGCAAGGGACGGGACTTCTACGAGCAGTACTTC; cdr3_aa: CASSKGRDFYEQYF
j_call: TRBJ2-1; v_call: TRBV18; clone_size: NA; d_call: TRBD2; cdr3_length: 15; cdr3_nt: TGTGCCAGCTCACCGGGACTAGCGCAAAACAATGAGCAGTTCTTC; cdr3_aa: CASSPGLAQNNEQFF
j_call: TRBJ2-7; v_call: TRBV7-6; clone_size: NA; d_call: TRBD2; cdr3_length: 16; cdr3_nt: TGTGCCAGCAGCTTCTTAGTGGGGACTAGCGCCTACGAGCAGTACTTC; cdr3_aa: CASSFLVGTSAYEQYF
j_call: TRBJ1-4; v_call: TRBV2; clone_size: NA; d_call: NA; cdr3_length: 13; cdr3_nt: TGTGCCAGCAGTGAATCGCGGGTGGGAAAACTGTTTTTT; cdr3_aa: CASSESRVGKLFF
j_call: TRBJ2-5; v_call: TRBV2; clone_size: many; d_call: TRBD1; cdr3_length: 14; cdr3_nt: TGTGCCAGCAGTGACCAGGGGGCTGGAGAGACCCAGTACTTC; cdr3_aa: CASSDQGAGETQYF
j_call: TRBJ1-1; v_call: TRBV18; clone_size: NA; d_call: TRBD1; cdr3_length: 15; cdr3_nt: TGTGCCAGCTCACTAACCGGGACAGCGAACACTGAAGCTTTCTTT; cdr3_aa: CASSLTGTANTEAFF
j_call: TRBJ2-5; v_call: TRBV6-5; clone_size: NA; d_call: NA; cdr3_length: 15; cdr3_nt: TGTGCCAGCAGTTGGGCCCCGGACACCCAAGAGACCCAGTACTTC; cdr3_aa: CASSWAPDTQETQYF
j_call: TRBJ2-4; v_call: TRBV7-8; clone_size: NA; d_call: NA; cdr3_length: 15; cdr3_nt: TGTGCCAGCAGCTTAGCTAGCGGCGGCAAAAACATTCAGTACTTC; cdr3_aa: CASSLASGGKNIQYF
j_call: TRBJ2-7; v_call: TRBV5-1; clone_size: NA; d_call: TRBD2; cdr3_length: 19; cdr3_nt: TGCGCCAGCAGCTCCTCGGGGAGTAGCGGGACGTACGAGGTGGGCGAGCAGTACTTC; cdr3_aa: CASSSSGSSGTYEVGEQYF
j_call: TRBJ2-7; v_call: TRBV30; clone_size: NA; d_call: NA; cdr3_length: 14; cdr3_nt: TGTGCCTGGAGTGTGGGGGGAGTCTCCTACGAGCAGTACTTC; cdr3_aa: CAWSVGGVSYEQYF
j_call: TRBJ2-7; v_call: TRBV28; clone_size: few; d_call: NA; cdr3_length: 9; cdr3_nt: TGTGCCAGCAGTTTTGGCCAGTACTTC; cdr3_aa: CASSFGQYF
j_call: TRBJ2-7; v_call: TRBV7-8; clone_size: NA; d_call: TRBD2; cdr3_length: 18; cdr3_nt: TGTGCCAGCAGCTTAGCGAAACTAGCGGGAGCGGTTGCCTACGAGCAGTACTTC; cdr3_aa: CASSLAKLAGAVAYEQYF
j_call: TRBJ2-2; v_call: TRBV28; clone_size: NA; d_call: TRBD2; cdr3_length: 15; cdr3_nt: TGTGCCAGCAGTTTGTTCGGGAGGTACACCGGGGAGCTGTTTTTT; cdr3_aa: CASSLFGRYTGELFF
j_call: TRBJ1-5; v_call: TRBV28; clone_size: once; d_call: TRBD1; cdr3_length: 16; cdr3_nt: TGTGCCAGCAGTTTGGTACAGGGGTATAGCAATCAGCCCCAGCATTTT; cdr3_aa: CASSLVQGYSNQPQHF
j_call: TRBJ2-7; v_call: TRBV5-6; clone_size: NA; d_call: NA; cdr3_length: 12; cdr3_nt: TGTGCCAGCAGCTTGCGGGTACGCGAGCAGTACTTC; cdr3_aa: CASSLRVREQYF
j_call: TRBJ2-7; v_call: TRBV5-5; clone_size: NA; d_call: TRBD1; cdr3_length: 14; cdr3_nt: TGTGCCAGCAGCTTGGTACAGGGGTCGCGCGAGCAGTACTTC; cdr3_aa: CASSLVQGSREQYF
j_call: TRBJ1-1; v_call: TRBV7-3; clone_size: few; d_call: NA; cdr3_length: 15; cdr3_nt: TGTGCCAGCAGCTTAACGGGGAGCTGGGACACTGAAGCTTTCTTT; cdr3_aa: CASSLTGSWDTEAFF